The present T cell receptor beta chain was sequenced within a study of T cells in Graves' hyperthyroidism and ophthalmopathy. Study-wide points: The authors' 13 V-J model separated ophthalmopathy from stable hyperthyroidism.

The V end was cut by 4 bases, the J end by 2 bases, with 6 bases between. Germline CDR1 is MNHEY and CDR2 is SVGAGI. The length of the CDR3 is 14 residues. This clonotype was recorded at least ten times. Its antigen is unidentified. RNA transcripts provided the source from which TCR beta CDR3 regions were amplified. The HTBI set primed first-round TCR CDR3 RT-PCR. Via MiXCR, TCRdb re-called the multiplex PCR reads, giving one row per CDR3 protein. The data hold roughly 710,000 distinct CDR3 sequences, with approximately 40% observed a single time. This chain joins TRBV6-5 and TRBJ2-6; the D is unclear. Sequencing was carried out using blood. The source is a woman aged 40 to 49 with Graves' hyperthyroidism. This CDR3 reads CASSWSAGANVLTF. The CDR3 DNA reads TGTGCCAGCAGTTGGTCGGCTGGGGCCAACGTCCTGACTTTC.